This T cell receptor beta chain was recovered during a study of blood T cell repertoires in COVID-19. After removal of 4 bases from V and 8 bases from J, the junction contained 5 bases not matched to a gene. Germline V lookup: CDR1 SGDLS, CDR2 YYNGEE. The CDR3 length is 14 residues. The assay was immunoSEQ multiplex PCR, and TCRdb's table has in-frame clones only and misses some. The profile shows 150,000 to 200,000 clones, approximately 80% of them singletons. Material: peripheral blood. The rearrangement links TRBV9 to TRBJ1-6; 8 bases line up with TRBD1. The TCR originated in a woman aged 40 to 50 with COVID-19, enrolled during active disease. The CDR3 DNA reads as TGTGCCAGCAGCAAGACAGGGGTGGATTCACCCCTCCACTTT. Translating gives CASSKTGVDSPLHF.